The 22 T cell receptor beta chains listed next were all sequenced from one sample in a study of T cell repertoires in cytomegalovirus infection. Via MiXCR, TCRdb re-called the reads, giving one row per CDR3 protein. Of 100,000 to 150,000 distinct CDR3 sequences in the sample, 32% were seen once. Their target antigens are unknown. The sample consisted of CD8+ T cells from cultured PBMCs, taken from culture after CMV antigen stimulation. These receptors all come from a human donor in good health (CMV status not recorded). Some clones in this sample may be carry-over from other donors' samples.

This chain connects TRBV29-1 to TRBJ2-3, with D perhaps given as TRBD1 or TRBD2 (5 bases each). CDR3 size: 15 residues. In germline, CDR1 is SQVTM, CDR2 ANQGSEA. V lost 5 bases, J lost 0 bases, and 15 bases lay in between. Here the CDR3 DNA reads TGCAGCGTTCCTAGGGGAGAGGAGAGCACAGATACGCAGTATTTT. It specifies CSVPRGEESTDTQYF.

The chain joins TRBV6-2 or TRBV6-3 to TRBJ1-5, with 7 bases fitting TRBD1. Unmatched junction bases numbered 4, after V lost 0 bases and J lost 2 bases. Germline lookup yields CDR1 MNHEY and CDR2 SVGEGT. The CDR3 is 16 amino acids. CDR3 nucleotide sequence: TGTGCCAGCAGTTACTCAGGGGGCGCCGGCAATCAGCCCCAGCATTTT. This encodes CASSYSGGAGNQPQHF.

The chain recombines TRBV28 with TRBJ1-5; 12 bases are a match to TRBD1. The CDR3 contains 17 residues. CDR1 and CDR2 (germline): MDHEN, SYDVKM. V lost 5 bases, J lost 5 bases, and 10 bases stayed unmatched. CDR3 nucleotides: TGTGCCAGCAGTCCCGCGACCGGGACAGGGGGCGATCAGCCCCAGCATTTT. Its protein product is CASSPATGTGGDQPQHF.

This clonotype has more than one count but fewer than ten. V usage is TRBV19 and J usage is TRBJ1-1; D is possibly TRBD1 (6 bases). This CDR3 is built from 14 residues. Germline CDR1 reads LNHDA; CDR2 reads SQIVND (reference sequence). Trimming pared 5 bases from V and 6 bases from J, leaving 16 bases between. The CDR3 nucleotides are TGTGCCAGTAGTTCGTCCCGGGACATGGCTGAAGCTTTCTTT. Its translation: CASSSSRDMAEAFF. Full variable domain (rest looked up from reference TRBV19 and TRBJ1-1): DGGITQSPKYLFRKEGQNVTLSCEQNLNHDAMYWYRQDPGQGLRLIYYSQIVNDFQKGDIAEGYSVSREKKESFPLTVTSAQKNPTAFYLCASSSSRDMAEAFFGQGTRLTVV.

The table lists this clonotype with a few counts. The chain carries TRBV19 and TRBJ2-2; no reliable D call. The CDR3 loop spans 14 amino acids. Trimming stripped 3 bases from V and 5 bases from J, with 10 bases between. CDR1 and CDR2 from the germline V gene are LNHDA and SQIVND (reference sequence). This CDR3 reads CASSIGLGTGELFF. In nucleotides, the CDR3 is TGTGCCAGTAGTATTGGGCTCGGGACCGGGGAGCTGTTTTTT.

CDR3 amino acids: CASGLAQGMGTDTQYF. CDR3 DNA: TGTGCTAGTGGTTTGGCACAGGGGATGGGGACAGATACGCAGTATTTT. The J gene is TRBJ2-3, the V gene TRBV12-5, with 7 bases lining up with TRBD1. The V and J ends lost 1 base and 3 bases, in that order; junction bases with no gene match: 7. Germline assignment: CDR1 LGHNT and CDR2 FRNRAP. The CDR3 is made up of 16 amino acids. Supplemented by reference TRBV12-5 and TRBJ2-3, the full variable domain reads DARVTQTPRHKVTEMGQEVTMRCQPILGHNTVFWYRQTMMQGLELLAYFRNRAPLDDSGMPKDRFSAEMPDATLATLKIQPSEPRDSAVYFCASGLAQGMGTDTQYFGPGTRLTVL.

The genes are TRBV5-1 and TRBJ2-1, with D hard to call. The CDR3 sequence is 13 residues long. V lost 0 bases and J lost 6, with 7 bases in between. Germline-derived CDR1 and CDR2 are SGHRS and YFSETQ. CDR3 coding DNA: TGCGCCAGCAGCTTGGTGCAGGTCAATGAGCAGTTCTTC. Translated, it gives CASSLVQVNEQFF.

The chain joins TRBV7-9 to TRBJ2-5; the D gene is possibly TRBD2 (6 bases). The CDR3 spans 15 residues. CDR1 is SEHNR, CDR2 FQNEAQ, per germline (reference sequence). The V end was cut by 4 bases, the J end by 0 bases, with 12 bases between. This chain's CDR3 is CASSWRGPYQETQYF. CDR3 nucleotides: TGTGCCAGCAGCTGGAGGGGACCGTACCAAGAGACCCAGTACTTC.

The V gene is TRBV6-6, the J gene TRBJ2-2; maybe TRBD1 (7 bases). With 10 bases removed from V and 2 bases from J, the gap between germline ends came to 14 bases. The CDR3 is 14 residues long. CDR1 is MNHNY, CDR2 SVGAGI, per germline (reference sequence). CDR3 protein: CAIAGQINTGELFF. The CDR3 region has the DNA TGTGCCATCGCGGGACAGATTAACACCGGGGAGCTGTTTTTT.

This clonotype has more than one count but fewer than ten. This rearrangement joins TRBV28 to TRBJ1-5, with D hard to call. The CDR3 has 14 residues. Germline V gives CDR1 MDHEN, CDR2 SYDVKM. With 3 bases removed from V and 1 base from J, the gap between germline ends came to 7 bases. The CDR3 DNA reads TGTGCCAGCAGTTTCGTCGAGAGCAATCAGCCCCAGCATTTT. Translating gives CASSFVESNQPQHF.

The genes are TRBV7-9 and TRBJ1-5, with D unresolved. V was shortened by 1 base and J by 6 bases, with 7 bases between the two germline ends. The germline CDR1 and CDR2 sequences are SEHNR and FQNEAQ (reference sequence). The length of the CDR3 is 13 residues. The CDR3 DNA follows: TGTGCCAGCAGCTTAGGGATCAGTCAGCCCCAGCATTTT. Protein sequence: CASSLGISQPQHF.

In DNA form, the CDR3 reads TGTGCCAGCAGCCCCTCTGGGGAGGGCAATCAGCCCCAGCATTTT. Its translation is CASSPSGEGNQPQHF. The chain joins TRBV14 to TRBJ1-5; no definite D call. The CDR3 spans 15 residues. CDR1 is SGHDN and CDR2 is FVKESK in the germline V gene. V lost 4 bases and J 2 bases, leaving 12 bases between the germline ends.

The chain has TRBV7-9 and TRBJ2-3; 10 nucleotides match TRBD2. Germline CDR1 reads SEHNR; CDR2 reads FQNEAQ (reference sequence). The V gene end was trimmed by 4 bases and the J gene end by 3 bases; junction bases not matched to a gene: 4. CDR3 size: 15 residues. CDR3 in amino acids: CASSSPSGGTDTQYF. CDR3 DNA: TGTGCCAGCAGCTCCCCTAGCGGGGGTACAGATACGCAGTATTTT.

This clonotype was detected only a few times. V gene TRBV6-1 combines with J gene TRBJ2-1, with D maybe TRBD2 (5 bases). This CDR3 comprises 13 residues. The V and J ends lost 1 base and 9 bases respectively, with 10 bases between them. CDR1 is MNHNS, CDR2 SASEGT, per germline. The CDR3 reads CASSEDGGLEQFF. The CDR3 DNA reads TGTGCCAGCAGTGAAGATGGAGGCCTTGAGCAGTTCTTC.

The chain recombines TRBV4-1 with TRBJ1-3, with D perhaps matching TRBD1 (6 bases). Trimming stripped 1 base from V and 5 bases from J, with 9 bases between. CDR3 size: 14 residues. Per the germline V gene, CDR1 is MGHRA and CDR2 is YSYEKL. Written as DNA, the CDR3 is TGCGCCAGCAGCCAAGTTACAGGGAGAAACACCATATATTTT. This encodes CASSQVTGRNTIYF.

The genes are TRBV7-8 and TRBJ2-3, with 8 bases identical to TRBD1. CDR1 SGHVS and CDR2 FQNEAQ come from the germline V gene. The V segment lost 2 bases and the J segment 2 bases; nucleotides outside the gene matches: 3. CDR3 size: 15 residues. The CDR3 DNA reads TGTGCCAGCAGCTTAAGCAGGGGGCTCACAGATACGCAGTATTTT. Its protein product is CASSLSRGLTDTQYF.

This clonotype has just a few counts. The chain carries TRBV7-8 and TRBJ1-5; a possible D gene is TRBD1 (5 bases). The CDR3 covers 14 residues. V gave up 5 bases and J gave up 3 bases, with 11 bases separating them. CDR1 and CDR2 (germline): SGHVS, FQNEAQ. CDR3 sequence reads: CASSQGYYNQPQHF. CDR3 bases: TGTGCCAGCAGCCAGGGCTATTACAATCAGCCCCAGCATTTT.

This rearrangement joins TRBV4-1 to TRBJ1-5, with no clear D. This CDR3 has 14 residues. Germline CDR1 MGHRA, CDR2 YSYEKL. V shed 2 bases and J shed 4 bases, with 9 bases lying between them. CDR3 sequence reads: CASSQRVGNQPQHF. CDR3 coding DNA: TGCGCCAGCAGCCAAAGGGTGGGGAATCAGCCCCAGCATTTT.

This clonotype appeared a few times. CDR3: CASSLAASWRDTQYF. The CDR3 DNA is TGTGCCAGCAGCTTAGCGGCTAGCTGGAGAGATACGCAGTATTTT. The J gene is TRBJ2-3, the V gene TRBV7-6; possible D gene TRBD2, 5 bases. Trimming stripped 0 bases from V and 5 bases from J, with 12 bases between. CDR3 length: 15 residues. CDR1 is SGHVS and CDR2 is FNYEAQ in the germline V gene.

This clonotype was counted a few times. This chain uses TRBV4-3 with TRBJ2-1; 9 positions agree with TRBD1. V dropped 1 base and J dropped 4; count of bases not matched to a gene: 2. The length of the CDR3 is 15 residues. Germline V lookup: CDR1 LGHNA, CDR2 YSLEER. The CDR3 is CASSQGDRVYNEQFF. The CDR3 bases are TGCGCCAGCAGCCAAGGGGACAGGGTGTACAATGAGCAGTTCTTC.

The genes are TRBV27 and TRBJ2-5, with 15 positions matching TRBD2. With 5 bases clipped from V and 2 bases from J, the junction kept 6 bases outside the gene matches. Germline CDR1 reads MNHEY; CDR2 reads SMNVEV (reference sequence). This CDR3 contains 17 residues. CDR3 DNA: TGTGCCAGCAGTCCCGGGACTAGCGGGGGGCCTCAAGAGACCCAGTACTTC. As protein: CASSPGTSGGPQETQYF.

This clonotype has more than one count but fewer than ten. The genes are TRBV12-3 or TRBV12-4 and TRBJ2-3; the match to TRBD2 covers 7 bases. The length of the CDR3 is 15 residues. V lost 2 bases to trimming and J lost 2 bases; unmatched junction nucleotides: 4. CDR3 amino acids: CASSLLGLVTDTQYF. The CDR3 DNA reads TGTGCCAGCAGTTTACTTGGACTAGTCACAGATACGCAGTATTTT.